Listed below are T cell receptor beta chains from one sample, sequenced in a study of blood T cell repertoires in COVID-19. Sequenced by immunoSEQ multiplex PCR; TCRdb stores in-frame clones only, minus some. The table has about 260,000 clones, around 87% seen once. Sequencing input: peripheral blood. The receptors were sampled from a woman in her fifties or sixties with COVID-19, enrolled during active disease. Both conserved end residues are part of each CDR3. The D gene is left open where the match is weak. Clone size is stated in some rows and not others, as once, few, many or a class when expanded.

TRBJ2-1,TRBD2,TRBV6-5,few,TGTGCCAGCAGACTAGCGGGGAGCTCCTACAATGAGCAGTTCTTC,CASRLAGSSYNEQFF
TRBJ1-1,.,TRBV5-6,once,TGTGCCAGCAGCCTCAACACTGAAGCTTTCTTT,CASSLNTEAFF
TRBJ1-2,TRBD1,TRBV10-3,.,TGTGCCTCATCACGGTCCGGGACAGGGGTCGGATACGGCTACACCTTC,CASSRSGTGVGYGYTF
TRBJ2-1,TRBD1,TRBV5-5,.,TGTGCCAGCAGACCGGGACAGCCGTACAATGAGCAGTTCTTC,CASRPGQPYNEQFF
TRBJ1-5,TRBD1,TRBV27,.,TGTGCCAGCAGTTTACTGGACAGGGGAGGGAATCAGCCCCAGCATTTT,CASSLLDRGGNQPQHF
TRBJ2-2,.,TRBV14,.,TGTGCCAGCAGCCGAACAGGGGCGGGGAGAACCGGGGAGCTGTTTTTT,CASSRTGAGRTGELFF
TRBJ2-1,TRBD1,TRBV12-3/TRBV12-4,.,TGTGCCAGCAGCCAGGGGGTCGCGGAGAAGTTCTTC,CASSQGVAEKFF
TRBJ2-3,.,TRBV7-7,.,TGTGCCAGCAGCCGAGCGGTGACAGATACGCAGTATTTT,CASSRAVTDTQYF
TRBJ1-5,.,TRBV6-5,.,TGTGCCAGCAGAGGACAGACTGGCAATCAGCCCCAGCATTTT,CASRGQTGNQPQHF
TRBJ1-2,.,TRBV6-6,.,TGTGCCAGCAGTTACATACAAGACTATGGCTACACCTTC,CASSYIQDYGYTF
TRBJ2-7,TRBD1,TRBV6-5,.,TGTGCCAGCAGTAACTCCGGGACAGTGCACGAGCAGTACTTC,CASSNSGTVHEQYF
TRBJ2-3,TRBD2,TRBV30,.,TGTGCCTGGAGCCCGGGAGGGCCAGCAGATACGCAGTATTTT,CAWSPGGPADTQYF
TRBJ1-5,TRBD1,TRBV7-2,.,TGTGCCAGCAGTCTGGACAGGGCCGTTTCGTTTCAGCCCCAGCATTTT,CASSLDRAVSFQPQHF
TRBJ2-7,TRBD1,TRBV14,few,TGTGCCAGCAGCCAAGGGACAGGGTTTATTTACGAGCAGTACTTC,CASSQGTGFIYEQYF
TRBJ2-5,TRBD1,TRBV7-7,.,TGTGCCAGCAGCCTACGCACAGGGGGCCAAGAGACCCAGTACTTC,CASSLRTGGQETQYF
TRBJ1-2,TRBD1,TRBV28,.,TGTGCCAGCAGTCCATCGACAGGGAACCTCTATGGCTACACCTTC,CASSPSTGNLYGYTF
TRBJ2-3,.,TRBV5-8,.,TGTGCCAGCAGCCTCGGGGTACGCGGAACAACAGATACGCAGTATTTT,CASSLGVRGTTDTQYF
TRBJ1-2,TRBD1,TRBV5-4,.,TGTGCCAGCAGCCCCGGTCTAACAGGGGGCTCTGGCTACACCTTC,CASSPGLTGGSGYTF
TRBJ2-2,TRBD2,TRBV4-3,.,TGCGCCAGCAGCCACCCCGGGACTAGCGGTATCGGGGAGCTGTTTTTT,CASSHPGTSGIGELFF
TRBJ2-2,.,TRBV6-2/TRBV6-3,once,TGTGCCAGCAGTTACTCAAGGGCAGCGGGTGGCGCGAACACCGGGGAGCTGTTTTTT,CASSYSRAAGGANTGELFF